This T cell receptor beta chain is drawn from a study of blood T cell repertoires in COVID-19. Study details: Samples came from the United States, Italy and Spain, spanning acute and convalescent COVID-19.

Seattle enrolled patients during active infection and tracked them longitudinally. The CDR3 is made up of 14 amino acids. Germline CDR1 and CDR2: SEHNR and FQNEAQ (reference sequence). Trimming pared 10 bases from V and 13 bases from J, leaving 23 bases between. Methods used by the authors: Using reference gene primer amplification, nucleated cell counts were estimated. Assay used: immunoSEQ multiplex PCR; TCRdb lists only in-frame clones, some missing. V, J and clone size reflect that table, while D and trimming were determined from the DNA. This sample carries 300,000 to 350,000 clones, roughly 86% of them seen once, and the ten largest clones take more than 7.5%.

The origin of this receptor is a man in his thirties or forties with COVID-19, enrolled during active disease. The rearrangement uses TRBV7-9 and TRBJ1-6; D gene uncertain. The sample was peripheral blood. The chain's CDR3 is CATPHQLAPGPLHF. CDR3 in DNA: TGTGCCACCCCCCACCAGTTGGCCCCCGGGCCCCTCCACTTT.